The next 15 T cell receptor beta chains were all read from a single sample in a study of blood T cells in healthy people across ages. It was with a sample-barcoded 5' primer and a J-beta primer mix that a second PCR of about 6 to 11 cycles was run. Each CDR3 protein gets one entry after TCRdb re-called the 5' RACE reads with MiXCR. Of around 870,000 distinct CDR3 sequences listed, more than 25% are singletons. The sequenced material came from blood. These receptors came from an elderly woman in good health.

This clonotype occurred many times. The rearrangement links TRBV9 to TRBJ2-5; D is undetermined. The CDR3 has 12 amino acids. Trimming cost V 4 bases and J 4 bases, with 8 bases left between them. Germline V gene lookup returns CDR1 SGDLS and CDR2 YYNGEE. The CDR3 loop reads CASSTPRETQYF. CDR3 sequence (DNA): TGTGCCAGCAGCACCCCTAGAGAGACCCAGTACTTC.

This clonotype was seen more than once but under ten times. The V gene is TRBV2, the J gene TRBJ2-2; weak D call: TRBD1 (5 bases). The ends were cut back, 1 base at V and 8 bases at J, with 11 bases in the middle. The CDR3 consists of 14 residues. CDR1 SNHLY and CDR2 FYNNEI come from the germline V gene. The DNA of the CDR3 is TGTGCCAGCAGTGAAGTGGCTAGGGGAGGGGAGCTGTTTTTT. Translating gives CASSEVARGGELFF.

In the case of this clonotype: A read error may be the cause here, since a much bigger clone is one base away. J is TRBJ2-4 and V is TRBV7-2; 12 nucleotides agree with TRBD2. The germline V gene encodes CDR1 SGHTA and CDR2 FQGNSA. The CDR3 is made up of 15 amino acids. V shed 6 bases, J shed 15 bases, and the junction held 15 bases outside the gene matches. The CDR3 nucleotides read TGTGCCAGCAGATCCCTAGGGACTAGCGGGCTGTTAAGGTACTTC. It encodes CASRSLGTSGLLRYF.

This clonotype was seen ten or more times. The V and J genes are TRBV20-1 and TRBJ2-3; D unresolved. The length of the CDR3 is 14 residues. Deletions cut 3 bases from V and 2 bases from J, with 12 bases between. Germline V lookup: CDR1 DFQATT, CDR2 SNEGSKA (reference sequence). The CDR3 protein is CSASLAGVTDTQYF. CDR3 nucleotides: TGCAGTGCTAGTTTAGCAGGAGTCACAGATACGCAGTATTTT.

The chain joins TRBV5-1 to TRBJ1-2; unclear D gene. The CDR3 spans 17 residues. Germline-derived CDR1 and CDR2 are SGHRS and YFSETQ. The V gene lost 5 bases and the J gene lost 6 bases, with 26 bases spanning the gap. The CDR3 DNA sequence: TGCGCCAGCAGTGATGGGCCGCAAGGGCAGATCGATCATGGCTACACCTTC. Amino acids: CASSDGPQGQIDHGYTF.

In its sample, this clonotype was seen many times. CDR3 nucleotides: TGTGCCAGCAGCAGACCACCTAACGGGAGCTCCTACGAGCAGTACTTC. This sequence encodes CASSRPPNGSSYEQYF. V usage is TRBV21-1 and J usage is TRBJ2-7. TRBV21-1 is designated a pseudogene. This CDR3 is built from 16 residues.

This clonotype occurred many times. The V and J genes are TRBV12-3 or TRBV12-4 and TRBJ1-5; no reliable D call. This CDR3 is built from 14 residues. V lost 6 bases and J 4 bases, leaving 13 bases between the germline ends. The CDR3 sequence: CASSLGRVNQPQHF. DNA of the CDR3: TGTGCCAGCAGCCTCGGGAGGGTAAATCAGCCCCAGCATTTT.

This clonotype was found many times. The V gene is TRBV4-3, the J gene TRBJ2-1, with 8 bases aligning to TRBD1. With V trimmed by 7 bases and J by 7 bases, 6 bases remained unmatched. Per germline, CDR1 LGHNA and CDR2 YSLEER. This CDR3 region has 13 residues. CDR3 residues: CASTDRAENEQFF. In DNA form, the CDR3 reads TGCGCCAGCACGGACAGGGCAGAGAATGAGCAGTTCTTC.

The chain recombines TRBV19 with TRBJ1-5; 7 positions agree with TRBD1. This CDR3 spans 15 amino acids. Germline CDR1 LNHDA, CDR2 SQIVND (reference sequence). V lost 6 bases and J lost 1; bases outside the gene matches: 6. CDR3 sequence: CASRTRGESNQPQHF. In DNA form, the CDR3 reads TGTGCCAGTAGAACCAGGGGGGAAAGCAATCAGCCCCAGCATTTT.

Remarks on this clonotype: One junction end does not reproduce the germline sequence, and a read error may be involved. The chain's CDR3 is CASSYSGAANYSYTF. CDR3 nucleotides: TGTGCCAGCAGTTATTCTGGGGCCGCTAACTATAGCTACACCTTC. This rearrangement joins TRBV6-2 or TRBV6-3 to TRBJ1-2, with a tentative D call TRBD1 (5 bases). The CDR3 runs to 15 residues. The V gene's germline CDR1 is MNHEY and CDR2 SVGEGT.

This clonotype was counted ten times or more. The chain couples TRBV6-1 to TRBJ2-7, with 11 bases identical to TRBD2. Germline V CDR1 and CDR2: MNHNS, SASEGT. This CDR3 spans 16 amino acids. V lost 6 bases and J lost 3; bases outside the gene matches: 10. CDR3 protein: CASSPGALAGGYEQYF. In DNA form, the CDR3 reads TGTGCCAGCAGCCCCGGCGCGCTAGCGGGGGGCTACGAGCAGTACTTC.

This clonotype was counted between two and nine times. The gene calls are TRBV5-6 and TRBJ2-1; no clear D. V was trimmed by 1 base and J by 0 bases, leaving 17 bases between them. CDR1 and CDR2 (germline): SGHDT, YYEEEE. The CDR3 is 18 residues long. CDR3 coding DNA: TGTGCCAGCAGCTTGCTTCCCCGGTTGGCCAGCTCCTACAATGAGCAGTTCTTC. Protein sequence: CASSLLPRLASSYNEQFF.

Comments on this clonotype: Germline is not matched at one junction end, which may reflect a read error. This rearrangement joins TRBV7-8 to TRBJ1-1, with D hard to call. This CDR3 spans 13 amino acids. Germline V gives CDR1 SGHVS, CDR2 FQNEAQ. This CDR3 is CTSSLAPGTEAFF. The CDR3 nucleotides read TGTACCAGCAGCTTAGCGCCGGGCACTGAAGCTTTCTTT.

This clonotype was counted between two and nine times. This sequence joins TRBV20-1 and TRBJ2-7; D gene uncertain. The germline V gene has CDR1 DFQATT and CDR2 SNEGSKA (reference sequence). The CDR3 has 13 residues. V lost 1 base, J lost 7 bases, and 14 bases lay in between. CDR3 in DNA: TGCAGTGCTAGAGGCAGCTCCTACAATGAGCAGTACTTC. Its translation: CSARGSSYNEQYF.

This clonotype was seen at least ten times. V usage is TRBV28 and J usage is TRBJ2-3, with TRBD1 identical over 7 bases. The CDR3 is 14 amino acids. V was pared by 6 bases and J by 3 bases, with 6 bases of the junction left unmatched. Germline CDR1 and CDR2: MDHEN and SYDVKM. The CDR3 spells CASRRQGRTDTQYF. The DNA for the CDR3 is TGTGCCAGCAGACGACAGGGTAGAACAGATACGCAGTATTTT.